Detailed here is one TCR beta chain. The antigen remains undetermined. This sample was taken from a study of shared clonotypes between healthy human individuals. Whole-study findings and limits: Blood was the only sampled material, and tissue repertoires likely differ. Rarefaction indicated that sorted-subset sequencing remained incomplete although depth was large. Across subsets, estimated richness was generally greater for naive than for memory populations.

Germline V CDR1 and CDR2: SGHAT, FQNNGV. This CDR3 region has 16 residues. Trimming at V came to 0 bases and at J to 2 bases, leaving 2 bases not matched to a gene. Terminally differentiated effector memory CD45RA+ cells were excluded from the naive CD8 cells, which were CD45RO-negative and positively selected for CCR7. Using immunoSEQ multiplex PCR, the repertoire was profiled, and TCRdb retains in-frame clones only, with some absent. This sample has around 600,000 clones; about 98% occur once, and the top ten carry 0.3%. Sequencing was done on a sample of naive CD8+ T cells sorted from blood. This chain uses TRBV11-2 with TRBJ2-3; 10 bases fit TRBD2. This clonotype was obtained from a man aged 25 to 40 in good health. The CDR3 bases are TGTGCCAGCAGCTTAGAGAGCGGGGGGGACACAGATACGCAGTATTTT. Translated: CASSLESGGDTDTQYF.